This T cell receptor (beta chain) comes out of a study of T cells in Graves' hyperthyroidism and ophthalmopathy. The study, taken as a whole, reports: A model built on 13 V-J features separated ophthalmopathy from stable hyperthyroidism.

The cohort's ophthalmopathy patients, a group with duration under 3 months, had a Clinical Activity Score of at least 3 and a NOSPECS grade of at least 4. The source material, RNA transcripts, was used to amplify TCR beta CDR3 regions. First-round RT-PCR targeting the TCR CDR3 was performed with the HTBI primer set. MiXCR, applied by TCRdb to the multiplex PCR reads, yields one record per CDR3 protein. The sample shows around 610,000 distinct CDR3 sequences, roughly 15% of them seen only once. Regarding this clonotype: Its antigen is not known.

V was shortened by 4 bases and J by 0 bases, with 13 bases between the two germline ends. Germline lookup yields CDR1 LNHDA and CDR2 SQIVND (reference sequence). The CDR3 loop spans 16 amino acids. Material for sequencing was blood. This chain joins TRBV19 and TRBJ1-5, with D uncertain. The TCR was taken from a woman aged 40 to 50 with Graves' ophthalmopathy. The CDR3 here is CASSTRTSYSNQPQHF. The CDR3 DNA follows: TGTGCCAGTAGTACTAGGACGTCTTATAGCAATCAGCCCCAGCATTTT. Together with reference TRBV19 and TRBJ1-5, the CDR3 gives the full variable domain: DGGITQSPKYLFRKEGQNVTLSCEQNLNHDAMYWYRQDPGQGLRLIYYSQIVNDFQKGDIAEGYSVSREKKESFPLTVTSAQKNPTAFYLCASSTRTSYSNQPQHFGDGTRLSIL.